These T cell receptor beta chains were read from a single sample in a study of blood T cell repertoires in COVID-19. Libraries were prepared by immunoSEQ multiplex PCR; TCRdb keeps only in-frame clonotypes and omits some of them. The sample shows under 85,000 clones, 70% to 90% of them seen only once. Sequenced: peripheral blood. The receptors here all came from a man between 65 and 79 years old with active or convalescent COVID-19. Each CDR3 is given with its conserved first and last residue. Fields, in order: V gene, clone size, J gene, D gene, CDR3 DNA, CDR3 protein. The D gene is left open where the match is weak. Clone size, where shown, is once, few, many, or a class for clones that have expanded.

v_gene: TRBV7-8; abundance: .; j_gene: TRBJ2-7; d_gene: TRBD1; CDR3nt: TGTGCCAGCAGCCAGCCCGGGACAGGGACCCACTACGAGCAGTACTTC; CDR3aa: CASSQPGTGTHYEQYF
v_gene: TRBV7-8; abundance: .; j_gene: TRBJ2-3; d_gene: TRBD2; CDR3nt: TGTGCCAGCAGCTTAGTTGCGGGCGGGGGGTACACAGATACGCAGTATTTT; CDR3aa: CASSLVAGGGYTDTQYF
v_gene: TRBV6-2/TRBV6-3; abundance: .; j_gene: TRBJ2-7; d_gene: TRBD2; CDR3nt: TGTGCCAGCAGTTACGCTAGCGGCTACGAGCAGTACTTC; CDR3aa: CASSYASGYEQYF
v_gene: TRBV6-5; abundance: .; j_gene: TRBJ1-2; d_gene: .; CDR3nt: TGTGCCAGCAGACAACAGGCGGGGAACGGCTACACCTTC; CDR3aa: CASRQQAGNGYTF
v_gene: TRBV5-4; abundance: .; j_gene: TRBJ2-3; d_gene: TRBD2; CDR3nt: TGTGCCAGCAGCTTGGTAGGGGCGGGGGGGCAAGATACGCAGTATTTT; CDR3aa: CASSLVGAGGQDTQYF
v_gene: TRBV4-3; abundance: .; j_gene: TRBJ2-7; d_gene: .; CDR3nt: TGCGCCAGCAGCCAGCGGACGGCGGGCTACGAGCAGTACTTC; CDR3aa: CASSQRTAGYEQYF
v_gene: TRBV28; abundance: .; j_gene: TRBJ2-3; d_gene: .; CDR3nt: TGTGCCATGGGGGGAAGGAGAGCTAGCACAGATACGCAGTATTTT; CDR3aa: CAMGGRRASTDTQYF
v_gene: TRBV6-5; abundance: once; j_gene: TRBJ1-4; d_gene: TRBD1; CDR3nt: TGTGCCAGCAGTTTTGCCGGGACAGGGGTAGGGGAAAAACTGTTTTTT; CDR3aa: CASSFAGTGVGEKLFF
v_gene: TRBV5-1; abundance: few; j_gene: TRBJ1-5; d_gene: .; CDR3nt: TGCGCCAGCAGCACAGGGCCCAATCAGCCCCAGCATTTT; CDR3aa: CASSTGPNQPQHF
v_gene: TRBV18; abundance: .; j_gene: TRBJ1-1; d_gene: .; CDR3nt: TGTGCCAGCTCACCACCGGGCCGGAACACTGAAGCTTTCTTT; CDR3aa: CASSPPGRNTEAFF
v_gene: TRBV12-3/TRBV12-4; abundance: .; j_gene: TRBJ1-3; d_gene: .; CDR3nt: TGTGCCAGCAGTCTGGGCGGAAACACCATATATTTT; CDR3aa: CASSLGGNTIYF
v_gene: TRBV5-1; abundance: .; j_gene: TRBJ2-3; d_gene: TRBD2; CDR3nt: TGCGCCAGCAGCTTGGGTCGGCCTAGCGGGGGCAGCACAGATACGCAGTATTTT; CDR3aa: CASSLGRPSGGSTDTQYF
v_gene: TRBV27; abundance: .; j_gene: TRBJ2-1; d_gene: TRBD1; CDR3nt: TGTGCCAGCAGTCCGCCCGGGACAGAGTACAATGAGCAGTTCTTC; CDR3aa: CASSPPGTEYNEQFF
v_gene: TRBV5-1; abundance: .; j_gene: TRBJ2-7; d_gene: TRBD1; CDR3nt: TGCGCCAGCAGCTTGGCGTCGACAGGGGGAAACGAGCAGTACTTC; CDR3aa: CASSLASTGGNEQYF
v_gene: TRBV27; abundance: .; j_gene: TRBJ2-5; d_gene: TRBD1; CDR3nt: TGTGCCAGCAGTTCAACAGACTTCCGACAGGGTTTACAAGAGACCCAGTACTTC; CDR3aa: CASSSTDFRQGLQETQYF
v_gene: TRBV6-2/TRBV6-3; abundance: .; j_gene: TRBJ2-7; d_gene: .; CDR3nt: TGTGCCAGCAGTCGGAGCTCCTACGAGCAGTACTTC; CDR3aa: CASSRSSYEQYF